The 14 T cell receptor beta chains below come from one sample, sequenced in a study of blood T cell repertoires in COVID-19. The repertoire was sequenced with immunoSEQ multiplex PCR; TCRdb's copy has only in-frame clones and lacks some. Of about 110,000 clones listed, about 88% are singletons. The sequenced sample consisted of peripheral blood. All receptors derive from a woman in her seventies who had recovered from COVID-19.

The chain combines TRBV5-1 with TRBJ2-7; TRBD1 aligns across 8 bases. V was clipped by 4 bases and J by 1 base; unmatched bases: 10. Germline V lookup: CDR1 SGHRS, CDR2 YFSETQ. The CDR3 covers 16 residues. CDR3 nucleotides: TGCGCCAGCAGCCCCCGGACAGGGACCCTTTCCTACGAGCAGTACTTC. Its protein product is CASSPRTGTLSYEQYF. The full variable domain, in which reference TRBV5-1 and TRBJ2-7 provide the parts outside the CDR3, is KAGVTQTPRYLIKTRGQQVTLSCSPISGHRSVSWYQQTPGQGLQFLFEYFSETQRNKGNFPGRFSGRQFSNSRSEMNVSTLELGDSALYLCASSPRTGTLSYEQYFGPGTRLTVT.

The chain carries TRBV18 and TRBJ2-7; the D gene is possibly TRBD1 (5 bases). Looked up from germline, CDR1 is KGHSH and CDR2 is LQKENI. V dropped 2 bases and J dropped 0 bases, with 8 bases sitting between them. This CDR3 comprises 14 residues. The CDR3 nucleotides are TGTGCCAGCTCACCAAGCGACAGCTCCTACGAGCAGTACTTC. As protein: CASSPSDSSYEQYF.

The chain couples TRBV5-4 to TRBJ1-6; D is possibly TRBD1 (5 bases). The CDR3 runs 16 residues. CDR1 is SGHNT and CDR2 is YYREEE in the germline V gene (reference sequence). V was trimmed by 6 bases and J by 4 bases, leaving 17 bases between them. The CDR3 region has the DNA TGTGCCAGCAAATCATCCCCCGACAGATATAATTCACCCCTCCACTTT. Translated: CASKSSPDRYNSPLHF.

This clone was observed a single time. The genes are TRBV7-6 and TRBJ2-5; 8 bases fit TRBD1. CDR3 length: 16 residues. The germline gives CDR1 SGHVS, CDR2 FNYEAQ. The trim removed 1 base at V and 2 bases at J, leaving 6 bases unmatched. The DNA of the CDR3 is TGTGCCAGCAGCTTAGTTGTCGGACAGGGACAAGAGACCCAGTACTTC. Protein: CASSLVVGQGQETQYF.

This clone was detected only once. The genes are TRBV5-1 and TRBJ2-3; D is perhaps TRBD2 (5 bases). CDR1 and CDR2 from the germline V gene are SGHRS and YFSETQ. This CDR3 has 16 residues. Trimming left V 2 bases short and J 1 base short, with 14 bases between. CDR3 amino acids: CASSFTGRVGTDTQYF. The CDR3, as DNA: TGCGCCAGCAGCTTTACGGGGAGAGTGGGCACAGATACGCAGTATTTT.

The chain links TRBV5-6 to TRBJ1-1; 7 nucleotides match TRBD1. Germline V lookup: CDR1 SGHDT, CDR2 YYEEEE. This CDR3 contains 15 residues. The J segment lost 0 bases and the V segment lost 4 bases, leaving 6 bases of the junction unmatched. CDR3 region: CASSRNRGVNTEAFF. DNA of the CDR3: TGTGCCAGCAGCAGGAACAGGGGAGTGAACACTGAAGCTTTCTTT.

The CDR3 loop is CASSRIQGSYEQYF. The CDR3 DNA reads TGTGCCAGCAGCCGAATACAGGGCTCCTACGAGCAGTACTTC. The rearrangement uses TRBV7-9 and TRBJ2-7, with D maybe TRBD1 (6 bases). The germline V gene encodes CDR1 SEHNR and CDR2 FQNEAQ (reference sequence). The CDR3 has 14 amino acids. Trimming took 5 bases from V and 0 from J, leaving 11 bases between them.

The chain carries TRBV7-2 and TRBJ2-3; TRBD1 aligns across 7 bases. This CDR3 has 14 residues. Trimming took 4 bases from V and 4 from J; bases not matched to a gene: 5. Germline V gives CDR1 SGHTA, CDR2 FQGNSA. CDR3 residues: CASSSRQGADTQYF. As DNA, the CDR3 is TGTGCCAGCAGCTCCCGACAGGGCGCAGATACGCAGTATTTT.

This chain uses TRBV5-6 with TRBJ1-1; no clear D. The germline V gene encodes CDR1 SGHDT and CDR2 YYEEEE. Trimming cost V 2 bases and J 1 base, with 9 bases left between them. The CDR3 has 14 amino acids. CDR3 residues: CASSFGVENTEAFF. The CDR3 nucleotides read TGTGCCAGCAGCTTCGGGGTCGAGAACACTGAAGCTTTCTTT.

The genes are TRBV4-1 and TRBJ1-3; maybe TRBD1 (5 bases). This CDR3 has 15 amino acids. Germline V gives CDR1 MGHRA, CDR2 YSYEKL. V was trimmed by 1 base and J by 3 bases, leaving 10 bases between them. This CDR3 reads CASSQGRANGNTIYF. The DNA of the CDR3 is TGCGCCAGCAGCCAAGGCAGGGCAAATGGAAACACCATATATTTT.

The gene calls are TRBV28 and TRBJ2-5; weak D call: TRBD1 (6 bases). V shed 6 bases and J shed 4 bases, with 15 bases lying between them. The CDR3 runs 14 residues. From germline, CDR1 is MDHEN and CDR2 SYDVKM. The CDR3 DNA reads as TGTGCCAGCAGCCCTCACAGGGCCAGAGAGACCCAGTACTTC. This sequence encodes CASSPHRARETQYF.

V usage is TRBV9 and J usage is TRBJ2-7; D gene uncertain. Trimming removed 4 bases from V and 6 bases from J, with 17 bases in between. The V gene's germline CDR1 is SGDLS and CDR2 YYNGEE. The CDR3 is made up of 14 amino acids. The CDR3 sequence: CASSPRSEVGEQYF. The CDR3 DNA reads TGTGCCAGCAGCCCAAGAAGTGAGGTCGGCGAGCAGTACTTC.

The chain recombines TRBV28 with TRBJ1-5; TRBD1 matches at 9 bases. Germline values: CDR1 MDHEN, CDR2 SYDVKM. Trimming cost V 6 bases and J 3 bases; bases outside gene matches: 9. CDR3 length equals 16 residues. In nucleotides, the CDR3 is TGTGCCAGCAGCCGCTACAGGGGGCGCGTCAATCAGCCCCAGCATTTT. Its translation: CASSRYRGRVNQPQHF.

The rearrangement uses TRBV4-3 and TRBJ2-7, with TRBD2 matching 7 bases. The CDR3 covers 13 residues. The V gene end was trimmed by 2 bases and the J gene end by 7 bases; junction bases not matched to a gene: 5. Germline V gene lookup returns CDR1 LGHNA and CDR2 YSLEER. The CDR3 DNA sequence: TGCGCCAGCAGCCAATCCACAGCGGGGGAGCAGTACTTC. This translates into CASSQSTAGEQYF.